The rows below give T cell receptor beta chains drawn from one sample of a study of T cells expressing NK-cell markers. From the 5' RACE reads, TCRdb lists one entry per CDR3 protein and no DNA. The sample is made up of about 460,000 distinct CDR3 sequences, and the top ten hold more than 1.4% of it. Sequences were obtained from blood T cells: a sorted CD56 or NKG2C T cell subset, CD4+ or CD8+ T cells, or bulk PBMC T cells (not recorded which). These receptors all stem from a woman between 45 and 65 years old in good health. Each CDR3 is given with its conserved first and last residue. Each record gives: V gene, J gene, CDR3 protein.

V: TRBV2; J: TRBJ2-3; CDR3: CASKPGRDTQYF
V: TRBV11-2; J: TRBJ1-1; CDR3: CASSLVGQLNTEAFF
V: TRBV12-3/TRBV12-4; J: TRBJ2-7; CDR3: CASRRDSPYEQYF
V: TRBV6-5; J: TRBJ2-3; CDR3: CASSYGAGGFSDTQYF
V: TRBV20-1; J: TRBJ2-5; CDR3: CSGSSGKKETQYF
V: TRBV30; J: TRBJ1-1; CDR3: CAWLGGIMNTEAFF
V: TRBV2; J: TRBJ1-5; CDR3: CASSNRVGSLPQHF
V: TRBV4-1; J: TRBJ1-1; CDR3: CASTPTGTVGRAFF
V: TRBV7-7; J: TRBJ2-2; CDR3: CASSERLTGENTGELFF
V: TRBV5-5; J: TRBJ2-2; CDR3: CASSSSGRDTGELFF
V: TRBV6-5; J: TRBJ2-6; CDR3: CASRERTGNSGANVLTF
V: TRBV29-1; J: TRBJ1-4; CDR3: CSASAGGVEKLFF
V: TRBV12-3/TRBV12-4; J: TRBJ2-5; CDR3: CASSLRLAGVGQETQYF
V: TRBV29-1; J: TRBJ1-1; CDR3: CSAARGPEAFF
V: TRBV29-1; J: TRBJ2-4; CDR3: CSVRDRAPRAKNIQYF
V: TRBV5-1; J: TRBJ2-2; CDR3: CASSSFFQGKNTGELFF
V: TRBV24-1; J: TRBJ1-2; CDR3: CATSIANYGYTF
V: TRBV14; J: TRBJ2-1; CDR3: CASSQATVYNEQFF
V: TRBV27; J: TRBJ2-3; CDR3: CASSPSGWEPDTQYF
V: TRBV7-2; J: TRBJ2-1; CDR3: CASSPGLAYEQFF
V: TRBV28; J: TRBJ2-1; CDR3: CASSPVAPYNEQFF
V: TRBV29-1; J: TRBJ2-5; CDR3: CSVGGQRGGYQETQYF
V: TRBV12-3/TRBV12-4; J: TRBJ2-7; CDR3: CASSLPRGEQYF
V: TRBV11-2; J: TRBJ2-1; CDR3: CASSLGQGDEQFF
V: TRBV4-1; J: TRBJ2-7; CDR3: CASSRESATYEQYF
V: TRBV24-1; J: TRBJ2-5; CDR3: CATSAGGQETQYF
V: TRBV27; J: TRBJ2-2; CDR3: CASSPWQTTGELFF
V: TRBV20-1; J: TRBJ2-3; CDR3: CSASGLGTDTQYF
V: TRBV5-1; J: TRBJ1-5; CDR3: CASNGQGQPQHF
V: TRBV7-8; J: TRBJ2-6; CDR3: CASSVTGRTGANVLTF
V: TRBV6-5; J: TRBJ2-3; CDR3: CASSGDSSSTDTQYF
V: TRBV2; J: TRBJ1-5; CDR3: CASSPGTGKGQPQHF
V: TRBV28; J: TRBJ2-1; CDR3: CASTGQGVNEQFF
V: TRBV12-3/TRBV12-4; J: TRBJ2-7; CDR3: CASIQLEEQYF
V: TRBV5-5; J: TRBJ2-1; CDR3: CASSGTTGTGYNEQFF
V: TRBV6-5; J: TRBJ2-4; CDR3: CASSLQGVSFGKNIQYF
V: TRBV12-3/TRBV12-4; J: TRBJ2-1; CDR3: CASSLSGTGLREQFF
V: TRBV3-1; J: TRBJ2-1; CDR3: CASSQVRDRNNEQFF
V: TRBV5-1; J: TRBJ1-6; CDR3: CASSLNQGVGLNSPLHF
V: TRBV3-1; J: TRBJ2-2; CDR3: CASSQNTGGDTGELFF
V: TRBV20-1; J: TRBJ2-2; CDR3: CSARTGTLNTGELFF
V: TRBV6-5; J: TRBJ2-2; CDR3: CASSSAGGPPGELFF
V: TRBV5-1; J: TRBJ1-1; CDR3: CASRTGSLMNTEAFF
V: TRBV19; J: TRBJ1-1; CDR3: CASKNRAYTEAFF
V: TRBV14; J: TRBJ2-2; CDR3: CASSQAGATGELFF
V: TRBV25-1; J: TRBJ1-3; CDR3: CASNEGKGNTIYF
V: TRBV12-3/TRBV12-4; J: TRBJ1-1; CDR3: CASSPPNTEAFF
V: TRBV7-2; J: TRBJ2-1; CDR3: CASMPGPNSYNEQFF
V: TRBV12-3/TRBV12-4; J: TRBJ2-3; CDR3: CASSLGGWGREGDTQYF
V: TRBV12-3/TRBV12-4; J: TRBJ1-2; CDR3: CASSPAGGIGYTF
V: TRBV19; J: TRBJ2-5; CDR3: CASSRGLARQETQYF
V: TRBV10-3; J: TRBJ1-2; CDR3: CAISSDDRANYGYTF